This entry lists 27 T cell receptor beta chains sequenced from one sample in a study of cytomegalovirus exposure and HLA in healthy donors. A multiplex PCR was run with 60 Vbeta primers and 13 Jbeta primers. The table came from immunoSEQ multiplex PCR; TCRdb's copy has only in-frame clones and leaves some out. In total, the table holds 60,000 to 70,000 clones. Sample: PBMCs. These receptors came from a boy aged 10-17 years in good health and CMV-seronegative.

As DNA, the CDR3 is TGTGCCAGTAACTCCGGCGGAGGGAGAACTGAAGCTTTCTTT. Its translation: CASNSGGGRTEAFF. This rearrangement joins TRBV19 to TRBJ1-1; D is uncertain. V was trimmed by 7 bases and J by 5 bases, leaving 17 bases between them. The length of the CDR3 is 14 residues. Germline V gene lookup returns CDR1 LNHDA and CDR2 SQIVND (reference sequence).

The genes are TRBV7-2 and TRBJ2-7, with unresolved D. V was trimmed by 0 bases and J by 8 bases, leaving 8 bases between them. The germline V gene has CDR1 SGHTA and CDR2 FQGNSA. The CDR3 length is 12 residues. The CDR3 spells CASSLATPQQYF. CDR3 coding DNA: TGTGCCAGCAGCTTAGCGACTCCCCAGCAGTACTTC.

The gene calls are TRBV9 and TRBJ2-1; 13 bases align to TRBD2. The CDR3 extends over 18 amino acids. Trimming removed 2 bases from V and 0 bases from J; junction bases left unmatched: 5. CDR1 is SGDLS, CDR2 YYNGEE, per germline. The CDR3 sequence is CASSVTSGGAGSYNEQFF. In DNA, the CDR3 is TGTGCCAGCAGCGTTACTAGCGGGGGGGCGGGCTCCTACAATGAGCAGTTCTTC.

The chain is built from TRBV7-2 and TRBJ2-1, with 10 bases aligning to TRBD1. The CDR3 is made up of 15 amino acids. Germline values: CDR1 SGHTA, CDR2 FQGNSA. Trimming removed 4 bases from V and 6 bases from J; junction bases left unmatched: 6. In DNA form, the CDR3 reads TGTGCCAGCAGCTCTCGGGACAGGGGTGGCAATGAGCAGTTCTTC. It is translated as CASSSRDRGGNEQFF.

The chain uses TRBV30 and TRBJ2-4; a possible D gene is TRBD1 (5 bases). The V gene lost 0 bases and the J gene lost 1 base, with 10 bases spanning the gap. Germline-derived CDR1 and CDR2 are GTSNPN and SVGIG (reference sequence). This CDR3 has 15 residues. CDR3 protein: CAWSVRGSAKNIQYF. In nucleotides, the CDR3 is TGTGCCTGGAGTGTAAGGGGAAGCGCCAAAAACATTCAGTACTTC.

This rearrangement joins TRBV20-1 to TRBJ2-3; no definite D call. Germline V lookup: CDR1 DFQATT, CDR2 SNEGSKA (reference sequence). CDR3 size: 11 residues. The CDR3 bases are TGCGCCGTAGCCGGCACAGATACGCAGTATTTT. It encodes CAVAGTDTQYF.

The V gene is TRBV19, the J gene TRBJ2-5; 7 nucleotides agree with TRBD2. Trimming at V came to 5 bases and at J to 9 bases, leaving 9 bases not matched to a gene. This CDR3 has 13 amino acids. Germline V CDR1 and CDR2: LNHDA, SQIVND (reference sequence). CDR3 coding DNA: TGTGCCAGTAGTCCAAGGGACTATAATTCCCAGTACTTC. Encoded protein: CASSPRDYNSQYF. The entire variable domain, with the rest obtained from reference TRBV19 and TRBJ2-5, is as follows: DGGITQSPKYLFRKEGQNVTLSCEQNLNHDAMYWYRQDPGQGLRLIYYSQIVNDFQKGDIAEGYSVSREKKESFPLTVTSAQKNPTAFYLCASSPRDYNSQYFGPGTRLLVL.

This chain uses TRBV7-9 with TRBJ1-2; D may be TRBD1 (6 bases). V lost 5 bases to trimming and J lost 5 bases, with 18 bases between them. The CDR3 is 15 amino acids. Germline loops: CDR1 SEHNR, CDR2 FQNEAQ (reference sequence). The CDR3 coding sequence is TGTGCCAGCAGCCTGATGGGCAGGGGAGGGTATGGCTACACCTTC. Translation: CASSLMGRGGYGYTF.

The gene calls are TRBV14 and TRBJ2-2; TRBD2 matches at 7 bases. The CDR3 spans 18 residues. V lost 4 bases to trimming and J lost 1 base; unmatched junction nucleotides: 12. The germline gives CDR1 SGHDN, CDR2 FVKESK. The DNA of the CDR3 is TGTGCCAGCAGCCCTCATAGAACCAGCGGGGTGAACACCGGGGAGCTGTTTTTT. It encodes CASSPHRTSGVNTGELFF.

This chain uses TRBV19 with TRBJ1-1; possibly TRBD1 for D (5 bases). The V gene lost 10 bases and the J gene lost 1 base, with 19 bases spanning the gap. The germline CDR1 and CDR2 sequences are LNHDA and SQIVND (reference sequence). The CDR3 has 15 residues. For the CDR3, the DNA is TGTGCCACCACCCTGGCGGGGCAGGGGAACACTGAAGCTTTCTTT. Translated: CATTLAGQGNTEAFF.

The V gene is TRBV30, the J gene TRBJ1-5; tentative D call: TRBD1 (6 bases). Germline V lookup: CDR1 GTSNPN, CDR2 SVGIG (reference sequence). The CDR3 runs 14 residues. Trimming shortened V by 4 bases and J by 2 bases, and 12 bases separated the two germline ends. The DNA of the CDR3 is TGTGCCTGGATGTATTCAGGGGGCAATCAGCCCCAGCATTTT. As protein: CAWMYSGGNQPQHF.

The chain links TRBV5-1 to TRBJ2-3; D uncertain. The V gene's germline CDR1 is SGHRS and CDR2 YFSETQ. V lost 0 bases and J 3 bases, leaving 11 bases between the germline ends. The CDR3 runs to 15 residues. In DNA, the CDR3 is TGCGCCAGCAGCTTGGATGCAACTTCGACAGATACGCAGTATTTT. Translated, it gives CASSLDATSTDTQYF.

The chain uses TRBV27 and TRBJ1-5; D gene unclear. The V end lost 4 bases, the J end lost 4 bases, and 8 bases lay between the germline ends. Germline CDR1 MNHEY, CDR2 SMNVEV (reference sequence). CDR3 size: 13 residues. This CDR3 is CASSYRVNQPQHF. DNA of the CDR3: TGTGCCAGCAGTTATCGGGTTAATCAGCCCCAGCATTTT.

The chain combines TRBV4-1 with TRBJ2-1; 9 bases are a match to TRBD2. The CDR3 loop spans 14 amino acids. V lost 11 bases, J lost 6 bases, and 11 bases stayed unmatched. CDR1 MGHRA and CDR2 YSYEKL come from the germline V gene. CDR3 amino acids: CAAGGTIYGNEQFF. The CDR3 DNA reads TGCGCCGCGGGGGGGACTATTTATGGCAATGAGCAGTTCTTC.

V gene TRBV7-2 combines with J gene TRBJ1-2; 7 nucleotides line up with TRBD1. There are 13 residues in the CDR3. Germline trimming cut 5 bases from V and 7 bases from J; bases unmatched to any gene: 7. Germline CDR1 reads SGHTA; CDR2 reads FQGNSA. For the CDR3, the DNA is TGTGCCAGCAGCCGTTTTCGACAGGGTGGCTACACCTTC. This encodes CASSRFRQGGYTF.

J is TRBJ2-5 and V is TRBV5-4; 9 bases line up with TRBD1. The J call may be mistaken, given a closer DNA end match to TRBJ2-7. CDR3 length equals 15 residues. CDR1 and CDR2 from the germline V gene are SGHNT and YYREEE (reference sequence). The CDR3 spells CASRQGTGSSYEQYF. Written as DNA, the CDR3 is TGTGCCAGCAGACAGGGGACAGGGAGCTCCTACGAGCAGTACTTC.

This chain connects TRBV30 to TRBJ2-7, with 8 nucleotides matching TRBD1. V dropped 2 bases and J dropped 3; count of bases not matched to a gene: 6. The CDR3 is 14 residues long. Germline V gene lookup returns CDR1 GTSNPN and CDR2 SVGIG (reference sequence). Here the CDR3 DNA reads TGTGCCTGGAGTAGGACAGGGAGAGGCTACGAGCAGTACTTC. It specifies CAWSRTGRGYEQYF.

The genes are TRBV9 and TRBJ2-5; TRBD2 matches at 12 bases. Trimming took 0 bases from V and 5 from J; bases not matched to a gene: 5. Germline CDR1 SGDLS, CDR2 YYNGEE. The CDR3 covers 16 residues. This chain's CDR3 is CASSVGGLAGGETQYF. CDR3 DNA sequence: TGTGCCAGCAGCGTAGGAGGGCTAGCGGGAGGGGAGACCCAGTACTTC. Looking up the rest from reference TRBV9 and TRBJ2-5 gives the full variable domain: DSGVTQTPKHLITATGQRVTLRCSPRSGDLSVYWYQQSLDQGLQFLIQYYNGEERAKGNILERFSAQQFPDLHSELNLSSLELGDSALYFCASSVGGLAGGETQYFGPGTRLLVL.

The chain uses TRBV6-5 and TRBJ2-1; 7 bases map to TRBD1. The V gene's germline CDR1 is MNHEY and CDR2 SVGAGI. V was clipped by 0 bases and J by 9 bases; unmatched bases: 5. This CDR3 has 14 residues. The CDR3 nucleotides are TGTGCCAGCAGTTACTCGACAAAGGGGGCTGAGCAGTTCTTC. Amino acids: CASSYSTKGAEQFF.

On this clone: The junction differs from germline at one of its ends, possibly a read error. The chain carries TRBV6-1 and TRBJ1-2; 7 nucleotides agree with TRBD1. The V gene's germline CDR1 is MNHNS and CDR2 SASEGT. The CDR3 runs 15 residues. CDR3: CASSQAGTANYGYTF. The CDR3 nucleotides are TGTGCCAGCAGTCAAGCCGGGACAGCTAACTATGGCTACACCTTC.

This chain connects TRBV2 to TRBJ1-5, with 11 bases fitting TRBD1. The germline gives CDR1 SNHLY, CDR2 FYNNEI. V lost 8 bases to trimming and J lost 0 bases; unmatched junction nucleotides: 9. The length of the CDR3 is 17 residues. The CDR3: CASVGTGGFGSNQPQHF. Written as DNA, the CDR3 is TGTGCCAGCGTTGGGACAGGGGGGTTTGGTAGCAATCAGCCCCAGCATTTT. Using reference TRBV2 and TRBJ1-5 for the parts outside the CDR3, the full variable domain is EPEVTQTPSHQVTQMGQEVILRCVPISNHLYFYWYRQILGQKVEFLVSFYNNEISEKSEIFDDQFSVERPDGSNFTLKIRSTKLEDSAMYFCASVGTGGFGSNQPQHFGDGTRLSIL.

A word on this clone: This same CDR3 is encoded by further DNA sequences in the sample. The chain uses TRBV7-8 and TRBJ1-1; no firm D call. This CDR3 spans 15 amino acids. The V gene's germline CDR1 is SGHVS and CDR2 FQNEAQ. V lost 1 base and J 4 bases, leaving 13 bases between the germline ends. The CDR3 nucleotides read TGTGCCAGCAGCTTAGGCGGAAAAGGGAGCACTGAAGCTTTCTTT. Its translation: CASSLGGKGSTEAFF.

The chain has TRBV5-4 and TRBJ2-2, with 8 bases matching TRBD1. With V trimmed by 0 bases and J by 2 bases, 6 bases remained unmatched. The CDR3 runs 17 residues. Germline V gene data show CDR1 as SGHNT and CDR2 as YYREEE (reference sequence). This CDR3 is CASSLVAGGGNTGELFF. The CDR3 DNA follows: TGTGCCAGCAGCTTGGTGGCAGGGGGCGGAAACACCGGGGAGCTGTTTTTT.

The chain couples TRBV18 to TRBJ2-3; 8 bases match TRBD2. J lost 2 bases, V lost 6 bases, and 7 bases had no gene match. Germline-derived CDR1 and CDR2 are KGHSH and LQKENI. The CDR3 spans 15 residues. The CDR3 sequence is CASSPRGGNTDTQYF. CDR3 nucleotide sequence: TGTGCCAGCTCCCCCCGGGGGGGGAACACAGATACGCAGTATTTT.

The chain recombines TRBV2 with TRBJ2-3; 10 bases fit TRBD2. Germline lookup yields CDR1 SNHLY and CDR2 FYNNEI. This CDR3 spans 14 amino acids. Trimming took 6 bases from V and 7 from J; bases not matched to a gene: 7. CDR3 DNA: TGTGCCAGCAGAACGAGCGGGAGGGCTAATACGCAGTATTTT. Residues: CASRTSGRANTQYF.

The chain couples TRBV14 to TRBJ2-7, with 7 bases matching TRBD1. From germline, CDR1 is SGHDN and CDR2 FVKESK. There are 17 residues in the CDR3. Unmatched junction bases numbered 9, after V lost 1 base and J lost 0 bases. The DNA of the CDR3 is TGTGCCAGCAGCCAAGTAGGGGGCCTCGTCTACTCCTACGAGCAGTACTTC. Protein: CASSQVGGLVYSYEQYF.

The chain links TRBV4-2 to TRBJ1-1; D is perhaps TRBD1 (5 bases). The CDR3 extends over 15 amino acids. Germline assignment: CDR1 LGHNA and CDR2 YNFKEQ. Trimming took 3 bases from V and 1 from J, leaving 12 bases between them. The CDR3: CASSQLLRGNTEAFF. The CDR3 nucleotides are TGTGCCAGCAGCCAGCTCCTAAGGGGGAACACTGAAGCTTTCTTT.